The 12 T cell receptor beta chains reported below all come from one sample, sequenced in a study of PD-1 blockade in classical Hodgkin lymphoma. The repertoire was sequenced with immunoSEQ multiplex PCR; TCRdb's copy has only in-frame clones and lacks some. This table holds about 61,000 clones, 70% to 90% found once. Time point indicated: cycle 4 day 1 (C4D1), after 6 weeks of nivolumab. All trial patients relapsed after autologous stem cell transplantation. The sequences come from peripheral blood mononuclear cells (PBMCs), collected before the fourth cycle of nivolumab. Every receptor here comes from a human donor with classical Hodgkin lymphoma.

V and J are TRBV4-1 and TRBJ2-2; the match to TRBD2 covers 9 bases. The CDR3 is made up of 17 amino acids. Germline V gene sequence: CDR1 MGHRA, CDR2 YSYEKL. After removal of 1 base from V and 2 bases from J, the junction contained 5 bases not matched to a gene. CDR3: CASSQGGRGGNTGELFF. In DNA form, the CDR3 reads TGCGCCAGCAGCCAAGGAGGGCGGGGGGGAAACACCGGGGAGCTGTTTTTT.

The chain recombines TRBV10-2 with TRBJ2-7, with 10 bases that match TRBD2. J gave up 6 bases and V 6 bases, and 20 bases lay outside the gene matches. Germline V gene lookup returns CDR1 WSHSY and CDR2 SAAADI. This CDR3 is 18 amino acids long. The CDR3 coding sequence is TGCGCCAGCAGGGGATTAGCGGGGGGCCGCGGATTGGTTTTCGAGCAGTACTTC. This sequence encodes CASRGLAGGRGLVFEQYF.

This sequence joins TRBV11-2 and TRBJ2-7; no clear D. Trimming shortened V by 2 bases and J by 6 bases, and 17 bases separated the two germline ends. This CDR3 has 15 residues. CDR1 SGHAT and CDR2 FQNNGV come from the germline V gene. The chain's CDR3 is CASSLLPERSFEQYF. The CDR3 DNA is TGTGCCAGCAGCTTATTACCCGAACGGTCATTCGAGCAGTACTTC.

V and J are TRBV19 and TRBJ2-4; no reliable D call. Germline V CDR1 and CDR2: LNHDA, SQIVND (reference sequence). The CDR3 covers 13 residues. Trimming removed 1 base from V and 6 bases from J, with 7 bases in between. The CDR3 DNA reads TGTGCCAGTAGTATAGGTGAGAGAAACATTCAGTACTTC. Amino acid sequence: CASSIGERNIQYF.

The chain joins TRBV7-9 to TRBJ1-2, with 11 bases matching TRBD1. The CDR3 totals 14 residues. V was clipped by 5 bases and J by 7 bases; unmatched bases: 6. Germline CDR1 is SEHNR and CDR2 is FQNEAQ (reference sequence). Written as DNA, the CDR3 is TGTGCCAGCAGCCCTTCGGGACAGGGGGGTGGCTACACCTTC. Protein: CASSPSGQGGGYTF.

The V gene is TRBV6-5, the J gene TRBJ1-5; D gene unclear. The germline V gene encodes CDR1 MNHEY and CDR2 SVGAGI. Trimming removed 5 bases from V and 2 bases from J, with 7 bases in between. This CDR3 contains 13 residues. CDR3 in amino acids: CASSKDGNQPQHF. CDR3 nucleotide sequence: TGTGCCAGCAGTAAAGATGGCAATCAGCCCCAGCATTTT.

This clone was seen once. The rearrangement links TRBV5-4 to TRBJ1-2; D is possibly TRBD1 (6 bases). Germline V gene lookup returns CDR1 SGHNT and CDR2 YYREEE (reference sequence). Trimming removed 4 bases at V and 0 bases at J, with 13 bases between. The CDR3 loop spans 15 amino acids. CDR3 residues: CASSPGDTANYGYTF. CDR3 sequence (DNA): TGTGCCAGCAGCCCAGGGGACACAGCTAACTATGGCTACACCTTC.

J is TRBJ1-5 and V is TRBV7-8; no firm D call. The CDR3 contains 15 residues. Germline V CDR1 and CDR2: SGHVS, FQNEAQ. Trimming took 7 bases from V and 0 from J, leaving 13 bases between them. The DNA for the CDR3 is TGTGCCAGCACCAACATGAGGTCTAGCAATCAGCCCCAGCATTTT. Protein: CASTNMRSSNQPQHF.

The CDR3 region is CASSGKDRVENTEAFF. The CDR3 DNA reads as TGCGCCAGCAGCGGAAAGGACAGGGTGGAGAACACTGAAGCTTTCTTT. The rearrangement joins TRBV5-1 to TRBJ1-1; 8 bases agree with TRBD1. This CDR3 comprises 16 residues. V lost 4 bases to trimming and J lost 1 base; unmatched junction nucleotides: 9. Germline values: CDR1 SGHRS, CDR2 YFSETQ.

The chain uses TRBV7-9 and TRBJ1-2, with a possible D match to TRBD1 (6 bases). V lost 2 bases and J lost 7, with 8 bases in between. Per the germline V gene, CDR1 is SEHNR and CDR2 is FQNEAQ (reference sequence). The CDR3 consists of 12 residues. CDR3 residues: CASSLTGSGYTF. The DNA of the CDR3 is TGTGCCAGCAGCTTAACAGGGTCTGGCTACACCTTC.

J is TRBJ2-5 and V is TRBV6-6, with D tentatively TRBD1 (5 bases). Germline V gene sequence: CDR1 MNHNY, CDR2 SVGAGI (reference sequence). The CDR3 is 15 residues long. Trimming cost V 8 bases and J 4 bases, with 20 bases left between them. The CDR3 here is CASETTWGGGETQYF. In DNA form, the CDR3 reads TGTGCCAGCGAAACTACGTGGGGCGGCGGAGAGACCCAGTACTTC.

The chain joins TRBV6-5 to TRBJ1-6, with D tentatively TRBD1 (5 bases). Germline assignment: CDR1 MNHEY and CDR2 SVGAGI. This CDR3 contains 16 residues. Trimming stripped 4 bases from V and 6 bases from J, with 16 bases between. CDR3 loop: CASSSAEGLLNSPLHF. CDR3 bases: TGTGCCAGCAGTTCCGCGGAGGGGCTCCTTAATTCACCCCTCCACTTT.